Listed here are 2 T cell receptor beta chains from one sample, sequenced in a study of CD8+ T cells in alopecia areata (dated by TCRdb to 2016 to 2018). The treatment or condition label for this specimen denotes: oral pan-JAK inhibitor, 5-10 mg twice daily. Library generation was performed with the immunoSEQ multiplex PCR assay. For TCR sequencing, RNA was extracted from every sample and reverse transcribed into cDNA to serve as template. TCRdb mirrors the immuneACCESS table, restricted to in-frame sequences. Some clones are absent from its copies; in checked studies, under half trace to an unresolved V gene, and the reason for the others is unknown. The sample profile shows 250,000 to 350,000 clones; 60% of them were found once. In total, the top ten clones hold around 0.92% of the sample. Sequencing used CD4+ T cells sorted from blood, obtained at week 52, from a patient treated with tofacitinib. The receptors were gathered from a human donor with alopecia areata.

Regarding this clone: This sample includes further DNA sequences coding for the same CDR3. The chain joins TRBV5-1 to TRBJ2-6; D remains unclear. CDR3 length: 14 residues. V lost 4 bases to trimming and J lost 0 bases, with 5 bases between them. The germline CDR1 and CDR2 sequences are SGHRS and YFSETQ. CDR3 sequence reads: CASSPPSGANVLTF. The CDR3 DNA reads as TGCGCCAGCAGCCCCCCCTCTGGGGCCAACGTCCTGACTTTC.

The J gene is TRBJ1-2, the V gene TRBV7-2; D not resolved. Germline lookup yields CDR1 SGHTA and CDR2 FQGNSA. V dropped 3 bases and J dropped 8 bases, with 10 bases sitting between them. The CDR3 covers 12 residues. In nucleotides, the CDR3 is TGTGCCAGCAGCTTCCGGGGTGCGGGCTACACCTTC. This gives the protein CASSFRGAGYTF. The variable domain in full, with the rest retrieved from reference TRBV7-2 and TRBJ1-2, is GAGVSQSPSNKVTEKGKDVELRCDPISGHTALYWYRQSLGQGLEFLIYFQGNSAPDKSGLPSDRFSAERTGGSVSTLTIQRTQQEDSAVYLCASSFRGAGYTFGSGTRLTVV.